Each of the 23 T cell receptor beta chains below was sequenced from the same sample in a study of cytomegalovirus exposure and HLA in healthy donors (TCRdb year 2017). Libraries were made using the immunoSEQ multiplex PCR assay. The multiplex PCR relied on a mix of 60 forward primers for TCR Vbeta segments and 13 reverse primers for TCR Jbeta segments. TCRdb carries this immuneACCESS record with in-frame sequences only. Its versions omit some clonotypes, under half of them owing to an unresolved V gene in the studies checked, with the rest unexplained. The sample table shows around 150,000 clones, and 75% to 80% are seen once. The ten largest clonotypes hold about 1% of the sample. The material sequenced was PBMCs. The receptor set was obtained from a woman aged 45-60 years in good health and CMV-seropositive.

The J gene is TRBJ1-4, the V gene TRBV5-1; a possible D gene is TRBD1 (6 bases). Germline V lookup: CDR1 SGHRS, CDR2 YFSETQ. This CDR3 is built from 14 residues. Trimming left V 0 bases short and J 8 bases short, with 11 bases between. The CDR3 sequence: CASSLEGVAEKLFF. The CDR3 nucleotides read TGCGCCAGCAGCTTGGAGGGGGTCGCGGAAAAACTGTTTTTT.

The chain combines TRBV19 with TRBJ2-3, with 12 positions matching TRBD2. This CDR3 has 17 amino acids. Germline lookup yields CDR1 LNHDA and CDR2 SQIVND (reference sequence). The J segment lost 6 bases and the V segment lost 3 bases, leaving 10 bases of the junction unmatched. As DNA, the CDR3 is TGTGCCAGTAGTATTAGACTAGCGGGAGTTTTTGCCGATACGCAGTATTTT. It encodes CASSIRLAGVFADTQYF.

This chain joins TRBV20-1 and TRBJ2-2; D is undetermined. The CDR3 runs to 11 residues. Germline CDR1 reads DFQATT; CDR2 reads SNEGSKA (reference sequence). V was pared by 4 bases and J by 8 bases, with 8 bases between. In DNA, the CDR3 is TGCAGTGCTAACGCGAGGGGGGAGCTGTTTTTT. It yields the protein CSANARGELFF.

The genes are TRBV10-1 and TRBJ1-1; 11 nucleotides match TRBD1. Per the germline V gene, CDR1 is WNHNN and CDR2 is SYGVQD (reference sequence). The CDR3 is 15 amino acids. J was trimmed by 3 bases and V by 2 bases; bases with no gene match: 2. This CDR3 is CASSEGQGAYTEAFF. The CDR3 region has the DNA TGCGCCAGCAGTGAGGGACAGGGGGCTTACACTGAAGCTTTCTTT.

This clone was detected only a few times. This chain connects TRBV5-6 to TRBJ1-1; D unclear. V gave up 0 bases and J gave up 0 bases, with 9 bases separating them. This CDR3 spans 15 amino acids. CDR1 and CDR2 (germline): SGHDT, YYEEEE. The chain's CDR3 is CASSLGQALNTEAFF. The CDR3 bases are TGTGCCAGCAGCTTGGGGCAGGCCTTGAACACTGAAGCTTTCTTT.

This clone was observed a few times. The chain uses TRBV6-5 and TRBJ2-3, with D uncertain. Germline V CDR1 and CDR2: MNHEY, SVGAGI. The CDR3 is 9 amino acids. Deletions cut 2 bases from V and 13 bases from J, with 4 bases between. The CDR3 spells CASSYPEYF. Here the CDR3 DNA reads TGTGCCAGCAGTTACCCGGAGTATTTT.

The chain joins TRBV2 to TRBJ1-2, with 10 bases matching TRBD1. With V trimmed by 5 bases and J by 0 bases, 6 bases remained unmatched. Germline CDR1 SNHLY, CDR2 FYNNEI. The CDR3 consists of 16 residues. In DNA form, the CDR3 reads TGTGCCAGCAGTTGGGACAGGGGATATGCTAACTATGGCTACACCTTC. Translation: CASSWDRGYANYGYTF.

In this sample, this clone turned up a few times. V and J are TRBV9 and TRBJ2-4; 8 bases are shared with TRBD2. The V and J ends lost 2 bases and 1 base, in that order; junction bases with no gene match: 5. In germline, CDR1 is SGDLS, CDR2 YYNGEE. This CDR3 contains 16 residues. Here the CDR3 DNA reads TGTGCCAGCAGCGTTGACGGGGGGGCGGCCAAAAACATTCAGTACTTC. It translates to CASSVDGGAAKNIQYF.

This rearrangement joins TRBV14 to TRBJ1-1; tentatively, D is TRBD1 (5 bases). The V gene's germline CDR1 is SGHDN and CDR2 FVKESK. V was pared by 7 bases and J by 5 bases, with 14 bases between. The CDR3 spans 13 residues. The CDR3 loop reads CASNQVRGTEAFF. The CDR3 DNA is TGTGCCAGCAACCAGGTTCGGGGGACTGAAGCTTTCTTT.

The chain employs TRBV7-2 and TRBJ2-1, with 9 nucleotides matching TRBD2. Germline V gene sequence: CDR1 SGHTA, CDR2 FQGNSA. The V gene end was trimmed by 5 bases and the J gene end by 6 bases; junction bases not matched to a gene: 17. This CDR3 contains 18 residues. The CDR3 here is CASSPRVGAGGQVNEQFF. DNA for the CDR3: TGTGCCAGCAGCCCCCGGGTGGGGGCGGGGGGGCAGGTCAATGAGCAGTTCTTC.

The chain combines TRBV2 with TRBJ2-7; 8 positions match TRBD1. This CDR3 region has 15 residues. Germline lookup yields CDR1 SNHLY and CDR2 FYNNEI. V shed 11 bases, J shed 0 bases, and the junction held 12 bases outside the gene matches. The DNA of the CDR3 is TGTGCCGGGGACTCCACTGGACAGGGCTCCTACGAGCAGTACTTC. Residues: CAGDSTGQGSYEQYF.

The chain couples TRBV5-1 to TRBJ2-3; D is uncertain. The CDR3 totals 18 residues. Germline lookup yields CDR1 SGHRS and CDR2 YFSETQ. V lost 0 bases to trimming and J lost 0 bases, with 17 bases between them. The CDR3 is CASSLVLTGASSTDTQYF. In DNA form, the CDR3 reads TGCGCCAGCAGCTTGGTCCTTACGGGTGCCTCTAGCACAGATACGCAGTATTTT.

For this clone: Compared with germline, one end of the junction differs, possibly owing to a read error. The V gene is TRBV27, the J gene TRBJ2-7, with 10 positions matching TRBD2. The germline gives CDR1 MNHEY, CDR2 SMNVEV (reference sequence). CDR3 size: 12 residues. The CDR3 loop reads CASRASGGILGF. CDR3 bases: TGTGCCAGCAGAGCTAGCGGGGGCATTCTGGGGTTC.

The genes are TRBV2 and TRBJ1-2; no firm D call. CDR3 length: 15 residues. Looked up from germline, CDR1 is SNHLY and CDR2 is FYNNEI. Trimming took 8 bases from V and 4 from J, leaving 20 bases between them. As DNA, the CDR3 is TGTGCCAGCTCTTGGGGAGGGTATGTCCTCTATGGCTACACCTTC. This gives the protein CASSWGGYVLYGYTF.

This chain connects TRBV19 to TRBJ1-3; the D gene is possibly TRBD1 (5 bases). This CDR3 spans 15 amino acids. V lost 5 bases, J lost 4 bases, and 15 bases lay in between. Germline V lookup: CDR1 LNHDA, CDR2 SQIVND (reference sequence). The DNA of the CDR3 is TGTGCCAGTAGTTCACCAATGGGACTCGGAAACACCATATATTTT. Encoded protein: CASSSPMGLGNTIYF.

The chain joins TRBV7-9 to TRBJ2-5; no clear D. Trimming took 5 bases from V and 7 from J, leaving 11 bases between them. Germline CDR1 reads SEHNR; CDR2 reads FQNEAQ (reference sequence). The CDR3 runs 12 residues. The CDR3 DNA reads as TGTGCCAGCAGCCTAGAAGCTTGGACCCAGTACTTC. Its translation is CASSLEAWTQYF.

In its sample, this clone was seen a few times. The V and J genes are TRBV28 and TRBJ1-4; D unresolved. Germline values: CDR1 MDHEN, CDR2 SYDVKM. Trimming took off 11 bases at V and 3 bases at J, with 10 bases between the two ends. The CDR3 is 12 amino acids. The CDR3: CASRVANEKLFF. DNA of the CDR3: TGTGCCTCTCGGGTGGCTAATGAAAAACTGTTTTTT.

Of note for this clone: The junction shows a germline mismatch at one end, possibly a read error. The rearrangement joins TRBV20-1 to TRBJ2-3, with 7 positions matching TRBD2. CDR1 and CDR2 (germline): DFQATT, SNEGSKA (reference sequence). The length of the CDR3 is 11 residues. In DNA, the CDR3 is TGTGCGACTAGCAAGTCAGATACGCAGTATTTT. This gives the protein CATSKSDTQYF.

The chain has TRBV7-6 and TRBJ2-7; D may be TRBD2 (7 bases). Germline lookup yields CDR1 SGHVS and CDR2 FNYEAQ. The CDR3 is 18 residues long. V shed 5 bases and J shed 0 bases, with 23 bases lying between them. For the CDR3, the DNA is TGTGCCAGCAGCCGCTTTGGGGGGGGGCAGGTCCGCTCCTACGAGCAGTACTTC. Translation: CASSRFGGGQVRSYEQYF.

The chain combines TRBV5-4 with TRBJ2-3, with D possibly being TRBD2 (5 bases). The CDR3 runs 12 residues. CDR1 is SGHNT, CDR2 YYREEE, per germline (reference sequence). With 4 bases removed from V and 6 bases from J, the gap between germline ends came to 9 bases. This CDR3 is CASSPSLDTQYF. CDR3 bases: TGTGCCAGCAGCCCTAGCTTGGATACGCAGTATTTT.

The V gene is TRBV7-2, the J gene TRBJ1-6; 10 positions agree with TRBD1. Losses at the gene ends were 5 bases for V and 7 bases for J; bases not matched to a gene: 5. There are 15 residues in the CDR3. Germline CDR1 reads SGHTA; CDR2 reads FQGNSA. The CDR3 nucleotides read TGTGCCAGCAGCCGAACGGGACAGGGGAATTCACCCCTCCACTTT. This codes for CASSRTGQGNSPLHF.

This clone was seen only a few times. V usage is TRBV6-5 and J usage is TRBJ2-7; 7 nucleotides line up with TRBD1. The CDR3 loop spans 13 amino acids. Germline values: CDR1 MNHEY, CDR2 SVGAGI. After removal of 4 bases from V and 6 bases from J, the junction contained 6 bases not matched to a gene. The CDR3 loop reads CASSSTGAREQYF. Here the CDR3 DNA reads TGTGCCAGCAGTTCCACAGGGGCACGCGAGCAGTACTTC.

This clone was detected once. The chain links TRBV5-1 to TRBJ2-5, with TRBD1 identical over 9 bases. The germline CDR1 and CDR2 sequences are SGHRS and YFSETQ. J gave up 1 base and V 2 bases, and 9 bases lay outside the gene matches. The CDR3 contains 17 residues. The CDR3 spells CASSLLPGQGPQETQYF. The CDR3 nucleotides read TGCGCCAGCAGCTTATTACCTGGACAGGGGCCCCAAGAGACCCAGTACTTC. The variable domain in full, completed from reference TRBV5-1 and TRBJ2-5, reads KAGVTQTPRYLIKTRGQQVTLSCSPISGHRSVSWYQQTPGQGLQFLFEYFSETQRNKGNFPGRFSGRQFSNSRSEMNVSTLELGDSALYLCASSLLPGQGPQETQYFGPGTRLLVL.